This is a list of T cell receptor beta chains from one sample in a study of CD8+ T cells in alopecia areata. TCRdb's table, derived via immunoSEQ multiplex PCR, lists solely in-frame clones and lacks some. The repertoire includes about 190,000 clones, 45% to 65% of them detected once, and around 0.69% sits in the top ten. The sequencing used CD4+ T cells sorted from blood, collected at week 4, from a patient treated with tofacitinib. Receptor source: a human donor with alopecia areata. The CDR3 runs from the conserved cysteine through the conserved F or W. The D gene is left open where the match is weak. Expanded clones get a size class; other rows say once, few or many, or leave the size out.

J gene | V gene | clone size | D gene | CDR3 DNA | CDR3 protein
TRBJ2-7 | TRBV5-1 | - | - | TGCGCCAGCAGGTCGGGACTCTCTCTCGAGCAGTACTTC | CASRSGLSLEQYF
TRBJ1-3 | TRBV29-1 | few | - | TGCAGCGTGACAGATGGAAACACCATATATTTT | CSVTDGNTIYF
TRBJ2-1 | TRBV29-1 | once | - | TGCAGCGTTGAAGGGGGAGTCTCGCCCCTTTACAATGAGCAGTTCTTC | CSVEGGVSPLYNEQFF
TRBJ1-4 | TRBV29-1 | - | - | TGCAGCGTGAAAACTATAGTGGGGGTTGTTGAAAAACTGTTTTTT | CSVKTIVGVVEKLFF
TRBJ1-5 | TRBV27 | - | - | TGTGCCAGCAGTTTATTTTCAGGGTTGGGTCAGCCCCAGCATTTT | CASSLFSGLGQPQHF
TRBJ1-1 | TRBV7-9 | once | TRBD1 | TGTGCCAGCAGCCCGACAGGGGTCCCTGAAGCTTTCTTT | CASSPTGVPEAFF
TRBJ1-4 | TRBV30 | - | - | TGTGCCTGGAGCCCAAATAATGAAAAACTGTTTTTT | CAWSPNNEKLFF
TRBJ1-1 | TRBV29-1 | once | TRBD1 | TGCAGCGGGAGCGTCGGACAGGGCAGCACTGAAGCTTTCTTT | CSGSVGQGSTEAFF
TRBJ2-1 | TRBV7-2 | once | TRBD2 | TGTGCCAGCACGGCTAGCGGCCTGGGTGAGCAGTTCTTC | CASTASGLGEQFF
TRBJ2-1 | TRBV29-1 | - | TRBD2 | TGCAGCGTTTCCACTAGCGGGAGAAGACTTAGGGATGAGCAGTTCTTC | CSVSTSGRRLRDEQFF
TRBJ2-1 | TRBV7-9 | - | TRBD2 | TGTGCCAGCAGCACCCCGGGACTAGCGGGAGGTAATGAGCAGTTCTTC | CASSTPGLAGGNEQFF
TRBJ2-5 | TRBV7-2 | - | TRBD1 | TGTGCCAGCAGCTTAGGGGACAGACAAGAGACCCAGTACTTC | CASSLGDRQETQYF
TRBJ2-5 | TRBV29-1 | - | TRBD1 | TGCAGCGTTGATCAGGGGGTATCAGAGACCCAGTACTTC | CSVDQGVSETQYF
TRBJ2-6 | TRBV4-2 | - | - | TGTGCCAGCAGCCAAGCGTCCCCGCAGGGTGCGTCAGGGGCCAACGTCCTGACTTTC | CASSQASPQGASGANVLTF
TRBJ1-1 | TRBV6-5 | few | - | TGTGCCAGCACCGGACGGTGGGAAACTGAAGCTTTCTTT | CASTGRWETEAFF
TRBJ2-6 | TRBV7-9 | few | TRBD1 | TGTGCCAGCAGCACGGGACAGGGGCCTGCTCTGGGGGCCAACGTCCTGACTTTC | CASSTGQGPALGANVLTF
TRBJ2-7 | TRBV2 | - | - | TGTGCCAGCAGAAGAGGGGCCTACGAGCAGTACTTC | CASRRGAYEQYF
TRBJ1-1 | TRBV30 | - | - | TGTGCCTGGGAGATGAACACTGAAGCTTTCTTT | CAWEMNTEAFF
TRBJ2-7 | TRBV2 | - | - | TGTGCCAGCAGTGAACAGGCAGGTCCTAGGTACTTC | CASSEQAGPRYF
TRBJ2-7 | TRBV11-2 | - | - | TGTGCCAGCAGCCCTTTCCGGGGCTACGAGCAGTACTTC | CASSPFRGYEQYF
TRBJ2-4 | TRBV6-5 | few | - | TGTGCCAGCGGCCCCGTGGGGGTCAAAAACATTCAGTACTTC | CASGPVGVKNIQYF
TRBJ1-3 | TRBV18 | - | TRBD1 | TGTGCCAGCTCACCACCTACAGGGGGCAGCTCTGGAAACACCATATATTTT | CASSPPTGGSSGNTIYF
TRBJ1-1 | TRBV30 | once | - | TGTGCCTGGAGTGTAATGGTTGAAGCTTTCTTT | CAWSVMVEAFF
TRBJ2-7 | TRBV20-1 | - | - | TGCACTCTCAAGGCGGGGTACGAGCAGTACTTC | CTLKAGYEQYF